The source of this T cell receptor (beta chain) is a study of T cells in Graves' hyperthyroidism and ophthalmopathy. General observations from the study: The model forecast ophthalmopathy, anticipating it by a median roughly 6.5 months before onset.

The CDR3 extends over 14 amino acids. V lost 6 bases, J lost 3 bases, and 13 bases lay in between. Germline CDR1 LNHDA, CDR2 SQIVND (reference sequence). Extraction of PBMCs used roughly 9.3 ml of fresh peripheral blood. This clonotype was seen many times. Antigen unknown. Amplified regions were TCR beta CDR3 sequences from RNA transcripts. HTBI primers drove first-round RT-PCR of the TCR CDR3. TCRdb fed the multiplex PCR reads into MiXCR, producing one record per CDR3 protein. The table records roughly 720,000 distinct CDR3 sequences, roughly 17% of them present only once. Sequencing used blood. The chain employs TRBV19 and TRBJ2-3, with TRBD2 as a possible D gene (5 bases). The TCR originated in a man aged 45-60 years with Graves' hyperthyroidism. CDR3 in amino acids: CASSRSGKTDTQYF. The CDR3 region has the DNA TGTGCCAGTAGCCGTTCGGGGAAGACAGATACGCAGTATTTT.